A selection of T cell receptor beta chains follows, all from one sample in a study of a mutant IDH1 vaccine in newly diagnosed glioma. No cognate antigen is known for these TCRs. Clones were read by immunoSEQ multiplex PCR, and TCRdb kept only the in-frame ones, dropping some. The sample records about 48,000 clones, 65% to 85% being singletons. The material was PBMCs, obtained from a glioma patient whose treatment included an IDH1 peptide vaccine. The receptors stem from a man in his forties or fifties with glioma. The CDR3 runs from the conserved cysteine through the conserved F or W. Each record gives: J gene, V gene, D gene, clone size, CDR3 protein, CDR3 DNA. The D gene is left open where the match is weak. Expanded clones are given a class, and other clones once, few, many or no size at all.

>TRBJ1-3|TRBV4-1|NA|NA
CASSQAPTGASSGNTIYF
TGCGCCAGCAGCCAAGCCCCGACGGGGGCGAGCTCTGGAAACACCATATATTTT
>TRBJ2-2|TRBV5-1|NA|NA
CASSLESTTGELFF
TGCGCCAGCAGCTTGGAATCGACCACCGGGGAGCTGTTTTTT
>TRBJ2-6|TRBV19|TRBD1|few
CASNDPGQGAPGANVLTF
TGTGCCAGTAACGACCCGGGACAGGGGGCACCTGGGGCCAACGTCCTGACTTTC
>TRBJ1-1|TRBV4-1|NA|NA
CASSQHRVGNTEAFF
TGCGCCAGCAGCCAACACCGAGTGGGGAACACTGAAGCTTTCTTT
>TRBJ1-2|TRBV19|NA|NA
CASSISGGGNYGYTF
TGTGCCAGTAGTATTTCCGGAGGAGGTAACTATGGCTACACCTTC
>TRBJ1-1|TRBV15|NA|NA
CATSRDQGGPEAFF
TGTGCCACCAGCAGGGACCAGGGAGGTCCTGAAGCTTTCTTT
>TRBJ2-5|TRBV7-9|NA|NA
CASSLEIGQYF
TGTGCCAGCAGCTTGGAAATCGGCCAGTACTTC
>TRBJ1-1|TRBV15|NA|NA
CATKLEWAGGANTEAFF
TGTGCCACCAAATTGGAATGGGCCGGGGGAGCGAACACTGAAGCTTTCTTT
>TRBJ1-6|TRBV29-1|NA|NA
CSVEETGYNSPLHF
TGCAGCGTTGAGGAGACAGGCTATAATTCACCCCTCCACTTT
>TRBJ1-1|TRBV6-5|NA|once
CASRGTGPAEAFF
TGTGCCAGCAGGGGAACAGGTCCCGCTGAAGCTTTCTTT
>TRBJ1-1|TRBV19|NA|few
CASRAQMNTEAFF
TGTGCCAGTAGGGCACAGATGAACACTGAAGCTTTCTTT
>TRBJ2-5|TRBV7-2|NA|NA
CASSLVGTQYF
TGTGCCAGCAGCTTAGTCGGGACCCAGTACTTC
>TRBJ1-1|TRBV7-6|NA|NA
CASSRGGNTEAFF
TGTGCCAGCAGCCGCGGGGGAAACACTGAAGCTTTCTTT
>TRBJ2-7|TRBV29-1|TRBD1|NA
CSVALGTGAYYEQYF
TGCAGCGTTGCCCTCGGGACAGGGGCCTACTACGAGCAGTACTTC